This T cell receptor beta chain appears in the sequencing data of a study of blood T cells in healthy people across ages. Points on this clonotype: What it binds is unknown.

The CDR3 has 14 residues. With 0 bases removed from V and 4 bases from J, the gap between germline ends came to 13 bases. The germline gives CDR1 SQVTM, CDR2 ANQGSEA. Using a J-beta primer mix together with a sample-barcoded 5' primer, a second PCR was run for roughly 6 to 12 cycles. Every sample produced at least 2.5 million CDR3-containing paired-end reads. TCRdb re-analysed the 5' RACE reads in MiXCR, keeping a single row per CDR3 protein. The data contain approximately 730,000 distinct CDR3 sequences, about 48% of them singletons. Points from the study as a whole: A strong correlation between TCR beta diversity and naive T cell percentage was seen. Unsorted PBMCs prevented conclusive naive versus antigen-experienced comparison. Getting older went along with TCR beta diversity per million T cells dropping roughly linearly.

The TCR comes from a man at least 80 years old in good health. The chain joins TRBV29-1 to TRBJ2-7; a weak D match, TRBD2 (6 bases). The sample comprised blood. The CDR3 DNA reads as TGCAGCGTTGAAGATCCCGGGACTCAATACGAGCAGTACTTC. Translation gives CSVEDPGTQYEQYF.